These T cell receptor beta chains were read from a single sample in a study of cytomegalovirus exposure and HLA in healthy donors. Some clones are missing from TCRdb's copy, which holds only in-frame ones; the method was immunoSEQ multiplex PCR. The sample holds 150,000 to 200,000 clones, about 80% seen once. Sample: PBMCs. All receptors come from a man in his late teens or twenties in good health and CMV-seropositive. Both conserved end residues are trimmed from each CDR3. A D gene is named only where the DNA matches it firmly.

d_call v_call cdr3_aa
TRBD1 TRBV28 ASSGQGMHEQF
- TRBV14 ASSQDMGGHSGNTIY
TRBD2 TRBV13 ASSPSPSWGGNEQF
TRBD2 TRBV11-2 ASSLAGTSGRAGQETQY
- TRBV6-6 ASSPKQTHEQY
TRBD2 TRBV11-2 ASSLVASGMLNIQY
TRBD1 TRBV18 ASSPEDRSYEQY
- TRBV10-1 ASSQDPAGYEQY
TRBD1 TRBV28 ASSSWTGQNTEAF
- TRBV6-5 ASSYIGGAANYGYT
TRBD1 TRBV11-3 ASSPRRGQAGELF
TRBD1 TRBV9 ASSERTGKAF
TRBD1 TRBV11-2 ASSLVGQGPPNEQF
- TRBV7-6 ASSLFYGVVGGHNTQY
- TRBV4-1 ASSQDPRQALNTEAF
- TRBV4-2 ASSQDTAGEKNGYT
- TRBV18 ASSPLQETQY
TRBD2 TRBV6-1 ASSEERGGPYEQY